This T cell receptor (beta chain) came from a study of shared clonotypes between healthy human individuals. TCRdb keeps only in-frame clones here, not all; method: immunoSEQ multiplex PCR. In the table there are around 2.3 million clones, approximately 94% of which are singletons. The V segment lost 4 bases and the J segment 5 bases; nucleotides outside the gene matches: 7. Germline CDR1 SNHLY, CDR2 FYNNEI. There are 14 residues in the CDR3. Sequenced input: naive CD4+ T cells sorted from blood. As to subset: CD45RA+ positively selected. This receptor was taken from a man between 18 and 35 years old in good health. The gene calls are TRBV2 and TRBJ2-7; 8 bases align to TRBD1. CDR3 protein: CASSAGRGLNEQYF. CDR3 coding DNA: TGTGCCAGCAGTGCTGGCAGGGGGCTCAACGAGCAGTACTTC.